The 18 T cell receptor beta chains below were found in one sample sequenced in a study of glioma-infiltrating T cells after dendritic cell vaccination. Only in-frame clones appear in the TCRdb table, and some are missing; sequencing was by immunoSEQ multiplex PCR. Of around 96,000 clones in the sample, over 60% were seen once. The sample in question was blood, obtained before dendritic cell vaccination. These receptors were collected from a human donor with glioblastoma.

In nucleotides, the CDR3 is TGTGCCAGCAGTTTATCTAAAAAGAGCGGGAGGGCCTCCTACAATGAGCAGTTCTTC. Protein sequence: CASSLSKKSGRASYNEQFF. V is TRBV27 and J is TRBJ2-1, with 10 bases fitting TRBD2. The CDR3 has 19 amino acids. Germline V gene data show CDR1 as MNHEY and CDR2 as SMNVEV (reference sequence). The junction had 8 bases not matched to a gene; V was cut back by 0 bases and J by 0 bases.

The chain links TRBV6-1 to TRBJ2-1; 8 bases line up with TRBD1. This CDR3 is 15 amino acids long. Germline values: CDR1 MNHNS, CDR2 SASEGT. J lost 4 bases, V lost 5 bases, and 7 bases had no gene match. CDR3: CASSPDRGWYNEQFF. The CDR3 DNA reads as TGTGCCAGCAGTCCCGACAGGGGCTGGTACAATGAGCAGTTCTTC.

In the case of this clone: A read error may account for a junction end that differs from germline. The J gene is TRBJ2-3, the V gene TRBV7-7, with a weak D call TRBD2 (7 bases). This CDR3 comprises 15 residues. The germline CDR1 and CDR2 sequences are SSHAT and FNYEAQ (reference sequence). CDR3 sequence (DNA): TGTGCTAGCAGCTTAGGAGGGGGGGCCGAAAATACGCAGTATTTT. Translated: CASSLGGGAENTQYF.

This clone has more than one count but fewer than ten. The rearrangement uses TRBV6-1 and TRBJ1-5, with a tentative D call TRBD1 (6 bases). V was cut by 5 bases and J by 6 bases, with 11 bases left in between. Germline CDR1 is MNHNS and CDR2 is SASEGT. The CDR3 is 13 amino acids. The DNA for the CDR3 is TGTGCCAGCAGTCTGGACAGCCTTCAGCCCCAGCATTTT. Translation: CASSLDSLQPQHF.

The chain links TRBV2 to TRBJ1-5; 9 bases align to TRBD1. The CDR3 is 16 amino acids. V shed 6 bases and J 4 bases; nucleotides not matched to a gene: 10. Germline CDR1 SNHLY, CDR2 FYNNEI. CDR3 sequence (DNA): TGTGCCAGCAGGGGAACCGGGACAGGGAGAAATCAGCCCCAGCATTTT. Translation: CASRGTGTGRNQPQHF.

CDR3 sequence reads: CASSHRAGVVETQYF. DNA of the CDR3: TGCGCCAGCAGCCACCGCGCGGGGGTAGTAGAGACCCAGTACTTC. This chain connects TRBV4-1 to TRBJ2-5, with 7 bases identical to TRBD2. The V gene end was trimmed by 3 bases and the J gene end by 4 bases; junction bases not matched to a gene: 8. The CDR3 contains 15 residues. CDR1 MGHRA and CDR2 YSYEKL come from the germline V gene.

The CDR3: CASSIGQAFYGYTF. In DNA, the CDR3 is TGTGCCAGCAGCATAGGACAGGCCTTCTATGGCTACACCTTC. This chain links TRBV7-2 with TRBJ1-2; TRBD1 agrees at 7 bases. Germline CDR1 is SGHTA and CDR2 is FQGNSA. This CDR3 is 14 amino acids long. With V trimmed by 5 bases and J by 4 bases, 7 bases remained unmatched.

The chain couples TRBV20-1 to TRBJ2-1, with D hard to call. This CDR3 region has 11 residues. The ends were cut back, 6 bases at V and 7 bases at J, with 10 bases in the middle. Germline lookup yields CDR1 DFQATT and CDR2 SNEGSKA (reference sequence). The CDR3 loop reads CSATTVNEQFF. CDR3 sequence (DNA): TGCAGTGCAACAACCGTTAATGAGCAGTTCTTC.

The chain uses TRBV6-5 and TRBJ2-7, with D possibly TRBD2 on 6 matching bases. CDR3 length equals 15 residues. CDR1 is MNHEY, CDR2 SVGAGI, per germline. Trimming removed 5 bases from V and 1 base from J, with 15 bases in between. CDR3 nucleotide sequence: TGTGCCAGCAGTGGGTTAAGCGGGCCTTCCTACGAGCAGTACTTC. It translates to CASSGLSGPSYEQYF.

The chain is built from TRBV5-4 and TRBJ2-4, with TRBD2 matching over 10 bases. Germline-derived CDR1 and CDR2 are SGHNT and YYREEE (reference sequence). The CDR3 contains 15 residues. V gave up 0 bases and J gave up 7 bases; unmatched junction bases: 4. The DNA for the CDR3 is TGTGCCAGCAGCTTGGGAGGGACTAGCGTCAACATTCAGTACTTC. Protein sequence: CASSLGGTSVNIQYF.

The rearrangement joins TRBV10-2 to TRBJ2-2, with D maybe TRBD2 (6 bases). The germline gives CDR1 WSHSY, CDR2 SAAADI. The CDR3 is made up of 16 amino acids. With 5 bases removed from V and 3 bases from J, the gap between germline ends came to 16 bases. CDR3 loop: CASSPFGPGDTGELFF. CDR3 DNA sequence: TGCGCCAGCAGTCCCTTCGGACCGGGGGACACCGGGGAGCTGTTTTTT.

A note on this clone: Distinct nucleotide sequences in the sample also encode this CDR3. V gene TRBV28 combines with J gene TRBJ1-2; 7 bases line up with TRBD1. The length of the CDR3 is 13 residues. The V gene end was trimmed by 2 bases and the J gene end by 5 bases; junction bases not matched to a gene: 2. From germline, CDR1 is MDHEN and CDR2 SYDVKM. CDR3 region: CASSLAGGYGYTF. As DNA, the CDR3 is TGTGCCAGCAGTTTAGCAGGGGGTTATGGCTACACCTTC.

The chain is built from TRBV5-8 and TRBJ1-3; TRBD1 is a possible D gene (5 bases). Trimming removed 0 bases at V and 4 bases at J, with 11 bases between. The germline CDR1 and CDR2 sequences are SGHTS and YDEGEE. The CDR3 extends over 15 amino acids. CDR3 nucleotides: TGTGCCAGCAGCTTGGCCAGGGTCTCGGGAAACACCATATATTTT. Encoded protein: CASSLARVSGNTIYF.

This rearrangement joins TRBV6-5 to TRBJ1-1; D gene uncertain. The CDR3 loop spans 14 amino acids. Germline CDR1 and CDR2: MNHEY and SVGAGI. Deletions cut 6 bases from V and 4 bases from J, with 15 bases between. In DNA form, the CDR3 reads TGTGCCAGCAGACCCACCGGTTACGGCACTGAAGCTTTCTTT. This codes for CASRPTGYGTEAFF.

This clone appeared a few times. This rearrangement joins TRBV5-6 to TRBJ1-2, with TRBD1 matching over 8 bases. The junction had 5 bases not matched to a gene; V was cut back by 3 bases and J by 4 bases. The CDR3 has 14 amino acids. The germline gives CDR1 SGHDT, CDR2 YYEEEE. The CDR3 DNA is TGTGCCAGCAGCTCCGGACAGGGAGGCTATGGCTACACCTTC. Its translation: CASSSGQGGYGYTF.

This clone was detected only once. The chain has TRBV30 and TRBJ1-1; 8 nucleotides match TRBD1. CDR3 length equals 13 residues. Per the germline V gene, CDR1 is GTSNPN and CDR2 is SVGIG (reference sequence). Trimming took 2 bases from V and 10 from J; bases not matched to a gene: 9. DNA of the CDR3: TGTGCCTGGAGTAACAGGGGGATTAGTGGAGCTTTCTTT. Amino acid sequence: CAWSNRGISGAFF.

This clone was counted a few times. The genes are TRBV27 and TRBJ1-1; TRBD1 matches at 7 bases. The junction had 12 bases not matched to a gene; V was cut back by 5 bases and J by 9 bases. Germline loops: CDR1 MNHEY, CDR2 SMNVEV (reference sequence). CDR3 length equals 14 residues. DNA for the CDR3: TGTGCCAGCAGTACCCAAAAGGAGGGGGCGAAAGCTTTCTTT. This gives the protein CASSTQKEGAKAFF.

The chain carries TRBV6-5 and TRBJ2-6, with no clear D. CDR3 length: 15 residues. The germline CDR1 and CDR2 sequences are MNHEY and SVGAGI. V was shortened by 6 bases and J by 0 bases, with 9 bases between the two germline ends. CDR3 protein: CASSPRISGANVLTF. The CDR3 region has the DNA TGTGCCAGCAGCCCCAGGATCTCTGGGGCCAACGTCCTGACTTTC.